This T cell receptor (beta chain) stems from a study of a mutant IDH1 vaccine in newly diagnosed glioma. Study at large: Following radiotherapy alone, or alongside temozolomide cycles, vaccination was started after an interval of 4-6 weeks. Receipt of radiotherapy, temozolomide, or both preceded the study, and most received both.

Study-level results: Pseudoprogression showed no apparent link to changes in top peripheral T cell clonotypes.

As to this clone: Its specificity is not known.

TCRdb keeps only in-frame clones here, not all; method: immunoSEQ multiplex PCR. The sample carries 60,000 to 100,000 clones, 75% to 90% recorded once. This CDR3 is built from 15 residues. J lost 2 bases, V lost 6 bases, and 4 bases had no gene match. Germline-derived CDR1 and CDR2 are MDHEN and SYDVKM. The time point: week 23, last vaccination. All doses held 300 ug of mutant IDH1 20-mer peptide, with topical imiquimod. New WHO grade 3 or 4 astrocytomas that were IDH1-mutant and ATRX-lost occurred in the donors. The specimen was PBMCs, collected from a glioma patient whose treatment included an IDH1 peptide vaccine. The rearrangement uses TRBV28 and TRBJ1-5; 10 bases align to TRBD1. The receptor was isolated from a woman between 50 and 59 years old with glioma. CDR3 sequence (DNA): TGTGCCAGCAGAGAGACAGGGGGCGGCAATCAGCCCCAGCATTTT. Protein sequence: CASRETGGGNQPQHF.